These 10 T cell receptor beta chains share one sample of origin, sequenced in a study of blood T cells in healthy people across ages. A second roughly 6 to 12 cycle PCR used barcoded and J-beta primers. Each CDR3 protein gets one entry after TCRdb re-called the 5' RACE reads with MiXCR. The sample carries 700,000 to 1,000,000 distinct CDR3 sequences, approximately 48% recorded once. Sample: blood. Every receptor here comes from a man aged 55 to 69 in good health.

This clonotype turned up a few times. The J gene is TRBJ2-7, the V gene TRBV3-1, with 10 bases aligning to TRBD2. The length of the CDR3 is 14 residues. The ends lost 4 bases at V and 6 bases at J; junction bases unmatched: 6. CDR1 is LGHDT, CDR2 YNNKEL, per germline (reference sequence). The CDR3 sequence is CASSLSGGAGEQYF. CDR3 DNA sequence: TGTGCCAGCAGCCTCAGCGGGGGGGCCGGCGAGCAGTACTTC.

This chain connects TRBV6-6 to TRBJ2-7; a weak D match, TRBD2 (6 bases). Per germline, CDR1 MNHNY and CDR2 SVGAGI (reference sequence). CDR3 length equals 12 residues. V was clipped by 4 bases and J by 5 bases, with 9 bases between them. CDR3: CASSFGGDEQYF. CDR3 bases: TGTGCCAGCAGTTTTGGCGGGGACGAGCAGTACTTC.

The chain uses TRBV12-3 or TRBV12-4 and TRBJ2-3; TRBD1 matches 8 bases. The CDR3 extends over 12 amino acids. J gave up 11 bases and V 5 bases, and 6 bases lay outside the gene matches. CDR3 loop: CASSRDRGMQYF. CDR3 sequence (DNA): TGTGCCAGCAGTAGAGACAGGGGAATGCAGTATTTT.

This clonotype was recorded a few times. This chain uses TRBV12-3 or TRBV12-4 with TRBJ2-1; 8 bases agree with TRBD1. This CDR3 comprises 16 residues. Trimming removed 3 bases from V and 0 bases from J; junction bases left unmatched: 4. The CDR3, as DNA: TGTGCCAGCAGTTTGACAGGGGCAGCCTCCTACAATGAGCAGTTCTTC. This encodes CASSLTGAASYNEQFF.

This chain links TRBV19 with TRBJ2-6; 12 bases match TRBD1. The junction had 3 bases not matched to a gene; V was cut back by 3 bases and J by 0 bases. Germline V gene sequence: CDR1 LNHDA, CDR2 SQIVND (reference sequence). The CDR3 runs 18 residues. For the CDR3, the DNA is TGTGCCAGTAGTATCCGGGACAGGGGGCTCTCTGGGGCCAACGTCCTGACTTTC. Translating it yields CASSIRDRGLSGANVLTF.

V is TRBV9 and J is TRBJ2-5, with D perhaps given as TRBD1 or TRBD2 (5 bases each). The CDR3 has 14 amino acids. The V gene's germline CDR1 is SGDLS and CDR2 YYNGEE. V was cut by 0 bases and J by 5 bases, with 11 bases left in between. The DNA for the CDR3 is TGTGCCAGCAGCGTAGAGCCAGGGAGTGAGACCCAGTACTTC. It translates to CASSVEPGSETQYF.

There are many counts of this clonotype. This chain joins TRBV6-1 and TRBJ2-6; 10 bases are a match to TRBD1. CDR3 length: 17 residues. Germline values: CDR1 MNHNS, CDR2 SASEGT. The junction had 5 bases not matched to a gene; V was cut back by 6 bases and J by 0 bases. As DNA, the CDR3 is TGTGCCAGCAGGGGACAGGGGCCATTCTCTGGGGCCAACGTCCTGACTTTC. This gives the protein CASRGQGPFSGANVLTF.

The CDR3 is CASSPGTGDTEAFF. The CDR3 DNA reads TGTGCCAGCAGTCCCGGGACAGGGGACACTGAAGCTTTCTTT. This chain links TRBV6-6 with TRBJ1-1; 10 nucleotides align to TRBD1. V lost 5 bases, J lost 3 bases, and 3 bases stayed unmatched. The CDR3 is 14 residues long. CDR1 and CDR2 from the germline V gene are MNHNY and SVGAGI (reference sequence).

This clonotype showed up many times. The chain combines TRBV29-1 with TRBJ2-4; TRBD2 agrees at 9 bases. The V gene's germline CDR1 is SQVTM and CDR2 ANQGSEA. Germline trimming cut 6 bases from V and 3 bases from J; bases unmatched to any gene: 6. The length of the CDR3 is 14 residues. The CDR3 spells CSVVAGDGKNIQYF. The CDR3 DNA reads TGCAGCGTCGTAGCGGGGGATGGCAAAAACATTCAGTACTTC.

This chain links TRBV15 with TRBJ2-7; possibly TRBD2 for D (5 bases). The CDR3 loop spans 14 amino acids. Germline-derived CDR1 and CDR2 are LNHNV and YYDKDF (reference sequence). The V and J ends lost 0 bases and 0 bases respectively, with 6 bases between them. This CDR3 is CATSRDEGSYEQYF. CDR3 bases: TGTGCCACCAGCAGAGATGAGGGCTCCTACGAGCAGTACTTC.